Presented here are 16 T cell receptor beta chains from one specimen sequenced in a study of beta chain features in type 1 diabetes. Expressed TCRB transcripts were sequenced after all isolated RNA was converted to cDNA. Assay used: immunoSEQ multiplex PCR; TCRdb lists only in-frame clones, some missing. The sample carries 200,000 to 250,000 clones, about 11% recorded once. Sequencing input: central memory CD4+ T cells from blood. These receptor sequences come from a man between 18 and 35 years old in good health.

In its sample, this clone was seen a few times. The chain employs TRBV5-5 and TRBJ1-5; D remains ambiguous. The CDR3 covers 14 residues. Trimming removed 0 bases at V and 2 bases at J, with 6 bases between. Germline V lookup: CDR1 SGHKS, CDR2 YYEKEE (reference sequence). CDR3 coding DNA: TGTGCCAGCAGCTTGGCCGGAGGCAATCAGCCCCAGCATTTT. Its protein product is CASSLAGGNQPQHF.

This clone has only a few counts. The chain has TRBV29-1 and TRBJ1-1; D is possibly TRBD1 (5 bases). The length of the CDR3 is 16 residues. Germline V lookup: CDR1 SQVTM, CDR2 ANQGSEA. Trimming took off 2 bases at V and 2 bases at J, with 18 bases between the two ends. The CDR3 reads CSVENGTIPLNTEAFF. The CDR3 DNA is TGCAGCGTTGAAAACGGGACGATACCTCTAAACACTGAAGCTTTCTTT. The full variable domain, rest sourced from reference TRBV29-1 and TRBJ1-1, is SAVISQKPSRDICQRGTSLTIQCQVDSQVTMMFWYRQQPGQSLTLIATANQGSEATYESGFVIDKFPISRPNLTFSTLTVSNMSPEDSSIYLCSVENGTIPLNTEAFFGQGTRLTVV.

Concerning this clone: Other DNA sequences in the sample encode the same CDR3. DNA for the CDR3: TGTGCCAGCAGGCGACAGGGCTCCTATGGCTACACCTTC. Translation gives CASRRQGSYGYTF. The chain employs TRBV28 and TRBJ1-2; 7 bases are a match to TRBD1. Unmatched junction bases numbered 5, after V lost 6 bases and J lost 4 bases. The CDR3 has 13 amino acids. From germline, CDR1 is MDHEN and CDR2 SYDVKM.

This clone has more than one count but fewer than ten. The likely explanation is a read error, given a far larger clone one base away. The V gene is TRBV4-2, the J gene TRBJ2-4; D is unclear. V was shortened by 2 bases and J by 0 bases, with 11 bases between the two germline ends. Germline V lookup: CDR1 LGHNA, CDR2 YNFKEQ. The CDR3 spans 16 residues. CDR3 region: CASSQIGFLAKNIQYF. For the CDR3, the DNA is TGTGCCAGCAGCCAAATCGGATTCCTAGCCAAAAACATTCAGTACTTC.

Note on this clone: Other nucleotide sequences in the sample specify the same CDR3. The chain employs TRBV18 and TRBJ2-1; 14 positions agree with TRBD2. J lost 6 bases, V lost 3 bases, and 1 base had no gene match. The CDR3 has 15 residues. CDR1 is KGHSH and CDR2 is LQKENI in the germline V gene. The CDR3, as DNA: TGTGCCAGCTCACCCGGACTAGCGGGAGGCAATGAGCAGTTCTTC. Its protein product is CASSPGLAGGNEQFF.

Only a few counts were recorded for this clone. The gene calls are TRBV5-1 and TRBJ2-7; D is uncertain. The germline V gene encodes CDR1 SGHRS and CDR2 YFSETQ. V was pared by 0 bases and J by 5 bases, with 3 bases between. The CDR3 totals 11 residues. The CDR3: CASSLAHEQYF. The CDR3 bases are TGCGCCAGCAGCTTGGCCCACGAGCAGTACTTC.

This clone came up a few times. The chain recombines TRBV6-6 with TRBJ2-5, with D unclear. V was clipped by 5 bases and J by 5 bases, with 6 bases between them. There are 11 residues in the CDR3. Germline-derived CDR1 and CDR2 are MNHNY and SVGAGI (reference sequence). CDR3 sequence (DNA): TGTGCCAGCAGTATAAAGGAGACCCAGTACTTC. This translates into CASSIKETQYF.

This clone was counted a few times. This rearrangement joins TRBV18 to TRBJ2-7, with D perhaps matching TRBD1 or TRBD2 (5 bases each). CDR1 is KGHSH and CDR2 is LQKENI in the germline V gene. This CDR3 comprises 13 residues. The germline V and J ends were trimmed by 4 bases and 0 bases, with 7 bases remaining between them. The CDR3 DNA follows: TGTGCCAGCTCACGGGGGATCTCCTACGAGCAGTACTTC. Amino acid sequence: CASSRGISYEQYF.

This sequence joins TRBV5-4 and TRBJ1-1; D is possibly TRBD1 (5 bases). Trimming cost V 5 bases and J 1 base, with 9 bases left between them. Germline values: CDR1 SGHNT, CDR2 YYREEE (reference sequence). The CDR3 length is 13 residues. CDR3 DNA: TGTGCCAGCAGAGTTGGGGGGAACACTGAAGCTTTCTTT. Translation: CASRVGGNTEAFF.

This clone was seen a handful of times. The chain joins TRBV15 to TRBJ2-5; possibly TRBD1 for D (5 bases). The V gene's germline CDR1 is LNHNV and CDR2 YYDKDF (reference sequence). V lost 4 bases and J lost 9, with 18 bases in between. This CDR3 has 14 residues. The DNA of the CDR3 is TGTGCCACCAGCACCCTTAGGGGCAGGGTGGCCCAGTACTTC. It codes for CATSTLRGRVAQYF. Full variable domain (missing parts from reference TRBV15 and TRBJ2-5): DAMVIQNPRYQVTQFGKPVTLSCSQTLNHNVMYWYQQKSSQAPKLLFHYYDKDFNNEADTPDNFQSRRPNTSFCFLDIRSPGLGDTAMYLCATSTLRGRVAQYFGPGTRLLVL.

Comment on this clone: A much larger clone differs by one base, so this may be a read error. The genes are TRBV9 and TRBJ2-3; 9 nucleotides line up with TRBD2. CDR3 length equals 17 residues. Germline CDR1 is SGDLS and CDR2 is YYNGEE. V lost 2 bases, J lost 1 base, and 8 bases stayed unmatched. Written as DNA, the CDR3 is TGTGCCAGCAGCGTTCAGTCTATAGCGGGAGGCACAGATACGCAGTATTTT. It specifies CASSVQSIAGGTDTQYF.

The CDR3 region has the DNA TGTGCCAGCAGCTTAGAATCTATGGGGTTTGGCTACACCTTC. It yields the protein CASSLESMGFGYTF. The rearrangement links TRBV5-4 to TRBJ1-2; no clear D. The V gene lost 2 bases and the J gene lost 7 bases, with 15 bases spanning the gap. The CDR3 loop spans 14 amino acids. Germline V lookup: CDR1 SGHNT, CDR2 YYREEE (reference sequence).

This clone was detected only a few times. The chain carries TRBV19 and TRBJ2-7, with a tentative D call TRBD1 (6 bases). Trimming pared 5 bases from V and 2 bases from J, leaving 10 bases between. The V gene's germline CDR1 is LNHDA and CDR2 SQIVND (reference sequence). This CDR3 region has 13 residues. The CDR3 reads CASSLDRTYEQYF. As DNA, the CDR3 is TGTGCCAGTAGTCTCGACAGGACCTACGAGCAGTACTTC.

The gene calls are TRBV28 and TRBJ2-7; 8 nucleotides align to TRBD2. V was pared by 6 bases and J by 3 bases, with 4 bases of the junction left unmatched. Germline V CDR1 and CDR2: MDHEN, SYDVKM. The CDR3 length is 13 residues. CDR3 loop: CASSPSGSYEQYF. DNA of the CDR3: TGTGCCAGCAGCCCCAGCGGGAGCTACGAGCAGTACTTC.

The rearrangement joins TRBV28 to TRBJ1-2, with D possibly being TRBD1 (6 bases). The length of the CDR3 is 13 residues. V lost 5 bases, J lost 6 bases, and 13 bases lay in between. Germline-derived CDR1 and CDR2 are MDHEN and SYDVKM. CDR3: CASSGDTEDGYTF. The CDR3 DNA is TGTGCCAGCAGTGGGGACACCGAAGATGGCTACACCTTC.

About this clone: Within the sample, other DNA sequences also encode this same CDR3. The V call is TRBV30, the J call TRBJ2-7, with D unresolved. V gave up 0 bases and J gave up 6 bases, with 6 bases separating them. CDR3 length equals 11 residues. Per germline, CDR1 GTSNPN and CDR2 SVGIG (reference sequence). As DNA, the CDR3 is TGTGCCTGGAGTGTAAGTCCCGAGCAGTACTTC. Translated, it gives CAWSVSPEQYF.